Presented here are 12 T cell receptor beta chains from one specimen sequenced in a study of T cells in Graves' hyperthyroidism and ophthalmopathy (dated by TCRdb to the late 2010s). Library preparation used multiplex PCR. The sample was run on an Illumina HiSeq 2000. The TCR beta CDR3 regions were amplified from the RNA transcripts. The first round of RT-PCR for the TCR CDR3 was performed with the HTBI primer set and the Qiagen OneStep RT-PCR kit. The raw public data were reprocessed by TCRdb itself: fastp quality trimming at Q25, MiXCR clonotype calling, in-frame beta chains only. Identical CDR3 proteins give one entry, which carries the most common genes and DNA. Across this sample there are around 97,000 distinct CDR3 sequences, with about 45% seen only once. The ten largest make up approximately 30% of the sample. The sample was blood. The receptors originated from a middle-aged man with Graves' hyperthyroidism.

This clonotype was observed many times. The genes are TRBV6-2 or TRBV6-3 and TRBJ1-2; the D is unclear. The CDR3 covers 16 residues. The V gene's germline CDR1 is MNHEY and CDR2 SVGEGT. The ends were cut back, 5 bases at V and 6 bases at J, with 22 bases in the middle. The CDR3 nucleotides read TGTGCCAGCAGTCCCGTCCGGGTCCGAGTGGAGGATGGCTACACCTTC. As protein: CASSPVRVRVEDGYTF.

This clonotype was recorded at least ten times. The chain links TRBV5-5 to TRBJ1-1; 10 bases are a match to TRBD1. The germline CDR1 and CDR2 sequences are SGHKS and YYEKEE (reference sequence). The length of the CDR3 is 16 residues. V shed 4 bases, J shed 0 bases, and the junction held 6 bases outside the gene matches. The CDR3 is CASSLPGQGMNTEAFF. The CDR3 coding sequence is TGTGCCAGCAGCCTCCCGGGACAGGGGATGAACACTGAAGCTTTCTTT.

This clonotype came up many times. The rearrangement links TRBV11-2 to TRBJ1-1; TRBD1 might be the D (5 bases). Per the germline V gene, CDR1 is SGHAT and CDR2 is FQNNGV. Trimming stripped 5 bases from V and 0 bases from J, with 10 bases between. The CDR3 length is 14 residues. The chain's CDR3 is CASSPDIMNTEAFF. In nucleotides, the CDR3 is TGTGCCAGCAGCCCGGACATCATGAACACTGAAGCTTTCTTT. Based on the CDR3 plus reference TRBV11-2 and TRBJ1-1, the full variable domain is EAGVAQSPRYKIIEKRQSVAFWCNPISGHATLYWYQQILGQGPKLLIQFQNNGVVDDSQLPKDRFSAERLKGVDSTLKIQPAKLEDSAVYLCASSPDIMNTEAFFGQGTRLTVV.

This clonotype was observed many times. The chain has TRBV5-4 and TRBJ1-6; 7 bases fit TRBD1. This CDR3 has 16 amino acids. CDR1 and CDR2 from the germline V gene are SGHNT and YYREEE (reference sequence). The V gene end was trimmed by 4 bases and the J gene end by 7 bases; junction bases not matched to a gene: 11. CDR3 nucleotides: TGTGCCAGCAGCGAGGGACAGCCGAAACTGAATTCACCCCTCCACTTT. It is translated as CASSEGQPKLNSPLHF. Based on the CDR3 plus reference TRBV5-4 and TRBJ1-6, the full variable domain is ETGVTQSPTHLIKTRGQQVTLRCSSQSGHNTVSWYQQALGQGPQFIFQYYREEENGRGNFPPRFSGLQFPNYSSELNVNALELDDSALYLCASSEGQPKLNSPLHFGNGTRLTVT.

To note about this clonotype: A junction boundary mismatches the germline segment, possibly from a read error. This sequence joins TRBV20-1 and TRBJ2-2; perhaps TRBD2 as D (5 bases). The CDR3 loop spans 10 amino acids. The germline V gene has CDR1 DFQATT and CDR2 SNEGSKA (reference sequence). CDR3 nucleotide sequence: TGCAGTGCCGCACCCGGGGAGCTGTTTTTC. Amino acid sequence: CSAAPGELFF.

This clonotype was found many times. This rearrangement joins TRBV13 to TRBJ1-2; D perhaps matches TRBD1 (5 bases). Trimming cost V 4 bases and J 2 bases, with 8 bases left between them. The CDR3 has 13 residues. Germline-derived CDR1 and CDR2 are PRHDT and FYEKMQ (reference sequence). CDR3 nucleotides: TGTGCCAGCAGCTCTGAGGGGAACTATGGCTACACCTTC. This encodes CASSSEGNYGYTF.

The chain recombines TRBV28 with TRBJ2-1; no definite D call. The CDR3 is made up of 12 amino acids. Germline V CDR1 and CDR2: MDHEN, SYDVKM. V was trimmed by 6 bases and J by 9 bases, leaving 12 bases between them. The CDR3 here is CASRSPPSEQFF. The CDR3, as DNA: TGTGCCAGCAGATCGCCACCGTCTGAGCAGTTCTTC.

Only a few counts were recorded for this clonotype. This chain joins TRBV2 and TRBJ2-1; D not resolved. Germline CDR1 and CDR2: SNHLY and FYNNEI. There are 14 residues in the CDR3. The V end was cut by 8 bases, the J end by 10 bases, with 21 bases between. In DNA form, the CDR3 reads TGTGCCAGCTCACGTGGGTCGCCAGTTTACGAGCAGTTCTTC. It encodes CASSRGSPVYEQFF. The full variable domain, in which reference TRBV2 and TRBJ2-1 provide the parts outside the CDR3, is EPEVTQTPSHQVTQMGQEVILRCVPISNHLYFYWYRQILGQKVEFLVSFYNNEISEKSEIFDDQFSVERPDGSNFTLKIRSTKLEDSAMYFCASSRGSPVYEQFFGPGTRLTVL.

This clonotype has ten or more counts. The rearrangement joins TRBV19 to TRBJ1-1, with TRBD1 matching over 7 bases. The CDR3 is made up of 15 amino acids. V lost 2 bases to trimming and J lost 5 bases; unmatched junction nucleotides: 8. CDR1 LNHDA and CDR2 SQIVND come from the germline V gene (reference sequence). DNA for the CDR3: TGTGCCAGTAGTATAATAGACAGGGCGTGGACTGAAGCTTTCTTT. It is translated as CASSIIDRAWTEAFF.

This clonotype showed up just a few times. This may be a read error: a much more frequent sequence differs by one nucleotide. CDR3 residues: CASSSTGDLYNEQCF. The CDR3 DNA sequence: TGTGCCAGCAGCTCGACAGGGGACCTTTACAATGAGCAGTGCTTC. The rearrangement uses TRBV5-6 and TRBJ2-1; 8 bases align to TRBD1. Germline V gives CDR1 SGHDT, CDR2 YYEEEE. The length of the CDR3 is 15 residues. The whole variable domain, filled in from reference TRBV5-6 and TRBJ2-1, reads DAGVTQSPTHLIKTRGQQVTLRCSPKSGHDTVSWYQQALGQGPQFIFQYYEEEERQRGNFPDRFSGHQFPNYSSELNVNALLLGDSALYLCASSSTGDLYNEQCFGPGTRLTVL.

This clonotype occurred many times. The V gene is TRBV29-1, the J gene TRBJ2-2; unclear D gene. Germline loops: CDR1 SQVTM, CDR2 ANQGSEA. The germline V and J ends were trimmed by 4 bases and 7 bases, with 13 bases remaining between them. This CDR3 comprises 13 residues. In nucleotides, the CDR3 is TGCAGCGTTGTGAGCAGGATGGGCGGGGAGCTGTTTTTT. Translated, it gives CSVVSRMGGELFF.

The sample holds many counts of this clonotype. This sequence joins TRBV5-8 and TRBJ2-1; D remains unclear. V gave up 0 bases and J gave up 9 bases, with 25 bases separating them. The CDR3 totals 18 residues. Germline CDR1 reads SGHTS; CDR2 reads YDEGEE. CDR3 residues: CASSLGSWLRTLGSEQFF. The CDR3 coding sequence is TGTGCCAGCAGCTTGGGGAGTTGGCTCCGCACGCTGGGTAGTGAGCAGTTCTTC.